These T cell receptor beta chains were read from a single sample in a study of blood T cell repertoires in COVID-19. Sequencing was performed with immunoSEQ multiplex PCR; in TCRdb, only in-frame clones are kept and a portion is missing. The sample lists hundreds of thousands of clones, under 95% occurring once. The specimen sequenced was peripheral blood. These receptors were taken from a woman between 18 and 29 years old who had recovered from COVID-19. Both conserved end residues are part of each CDR3. The D gene is left open where the match is weak. Rows may omit the clone size; those that give it use once, few, many or a size class.

NA,NA,TRBV27,TRBJ1-1,CASSLQRTDSTEAFF,TGTGCCAGCAGTTTGCAGCGGACGGATTCCACTGAAGCTTTCTTT
NA,NA,TRBV5-4,TRBJ1-1,CASSGTGMSDTEAFF,TGTGCCAGCAGCGGAACCGGGATGTCGGACACTGAAGCTTTCTTT
NA,TRBD1,TRBV7-2,TRBJ2-1,CASSFRQGGMFNNEQFF,TGTGCCAGCAGCTTTCGACAGGGGGGAATGTTTAACAATGAGCAGTTCTTC
NA,TRBD2,TRBV24-1,TRBJ2-1,CATSDTSGSPYNEQFF,TGTGCCACCAGTGATACTAGCGGGAGTCCCTACAATGAGCAGTTCTTC
NA,NA,TRBV4-3,TRBJ1-2,CASSQRLAGLNGYTF,TGCGCCAGCAGCCAAAGATTGGCCGGACTGAATGGCTACACCTTC
NA,NA,TRBV7-2,TRBJ2-3,CASSSVGTDTQYF,TGTGCCAGCAGCTCGGTCGGCACAGATACGCAGTATTTT
once,NA,TRBV4-3,TRBJ2-3,CASSLQSSTDTQYF,TGCGCCAGCAGCCTACAATCCAGCACAGATACGCAGTATTTT
NA,NA,TRBV4-1,TRBJ1-1,CASSQERRLGGLNTEAFF,TGCGCCAGCAGCCAAGAACGCCGATTAGGGGGACTGAACACTGAAGCTTTCTTT
NA,TRBD2,TRBV7-9,TRBJ2-5,CASSSGLAVDGTQYF,TGTGCCAGCAGCTCGGGACTAGCGGTTGATGGGACCCAGTACTTC
NA,NA,TRBV13,TRBJ2-3,CASSLIPRSSTDTQYF,TGTGCCAGCAGCTTAATCCCGCGGTCTTCCACAGATACGCAGTATTTT
NA,NA,TRBV30,TRBJ1-2,CAGRGTSGYTF,TGTGCCGGACGGGGTACCAGTGGCTACACCTTC
NA,TRBD2,TRBV2,TRBJ2-1,CASSEPREGLDEQFF,TGTGCCAGCAGTGAACCCCGGGAGGGCCTAGATGAGCAGTTCTTC
NA,NA,TRBV5-4,TRBJ1-2,CASSSGEVDYGYTF,TGTGCCAGCAGCTCAGGGGAAGTAGACTATGGCTACACCTTC
NA,TRBD1,TRBV9,TRBJ2-5,CASSPWDRQETQYF,TGTGCCAGCAGCCCTTGGGACAGACAAGAGACCCAGTACTTC
NA,NA,TRBV9,TRBJ1-4,CASSVRPREKLFF,TGTGCCAGCAGCGTGAGGCCGCGGGAAAAACTGTTTTTT
NA,TRBD1,TRBV10-3,TRBJ2-1,CAISQGQGYNEQFF,TGTGCCATCAGCCAAGGACAGGGTTACAATGAGCAGTTCTTC
NA,NA,TRBV11-3,TRBJ2-1,CASSEAGINYEQFF,TGTGCCAGCAGCGAGGCAGGGATTAACTATGAGCAGTTCTTC
NA,NA,TRBV7-2,TRBJ1-2,CASSSDSYGYTF,TGTGCCAGCAGCTCCGACAGTTATGGCTACACCTTC
NA,TRBD2,TRBV9,TRBJ2-3,CASSSGLAGVLDTQYF,TGTGCCAGCAGTTCTGGACTAGCGGGAGTGTTAGATACGCAGTATTTT
NA,NA,TRBV29-1,TRBJ2-5,CSVVDLLFGETQYF,TGCAGCGTTGTAGACCTTCTTTTCGGAGAGACCCAGTACTTC
NA,NA,TRBV20-1,TRBJ1-4,CSASGVQLFF,TGCAGTGCTTCGGGGGTTCAGCTGTTTTTT
once,NA,TRBV5-6,TRBJ1-5,CASSARAGDEISQPQHF,TGTGCCAGCAGCGCCAGGGCGGGGGACGAGATTAGTCAGCCCCAGCATTTT
NA,NA,TRBV6-5,TRBJ1-3,CASSYSGGRGNTIYF,TGTGCCAGCAGTTACTCAGGAGGGAGAGGAAACACCATATATTTT
once,TRBD2,TRBV7-2,TRBJ2-1,CASSLYGRAIGEQFF,TGTGCCAGCAGCTTATACGGGAGGGCCATTGGGGAGCAGTTCTTC
NA,NA,TRBV6-5,TRBJ2-1,CASSNSGLAYNEQFF,TGTGCCAGCAGTAATTCAGGGTTAGCCTACAATGAGCAGTTCTTC
NA,TRBD1,TRBV30,TRBJ1-3,CAWSTHRGNAIYF,TGTGCCTGGAGTACCCACAGGGGGAATGCCATATATTTT
NA,TRBD2,TRBV11-3,TRBJ2-2,CASSPRTSGPSRELFF,TGTGCCAGCAGCCCCCGGACTAGCGGGCCTTCCAGGGAGCTGTTTTTT
NA,TRBD2,TRBV7-2,TRBJ2-1,CASSEAGAYNNEQFF,TGTGCCAGCAGTGAAGCGGGAGCCTACAACAATGAGCAGTTCTTC
NA,TRBD1,TRBV27,TRBJ2-3,CASSPLTGTGEIDTQYF,TGTGCCAGCAGTCCCCTGACAGGGACAGGCGAAATTGATACGCAGTATTTT
NA,TRBD2,TRBV20-1,TRBJ2-1,CSASLSGRAVIEQFF,TGCAGTGCTAGTCTTAGCGGGAGGGCCGTAATAGAGCAGTTCTTC
NA,TRBD2,TRBV19,TRBJ2-1,CASSPASGNYNEQFF,TGTGCCAGTAGTCCCGCTAGCGGCAACTACAATGAGCAGTTCTTC
once,NA,TRBV12-3/TRBV12-4,TRBJ2-5,CASSGDRWKTQYF,TGTGCCAGCAGTGGAGACAGGTGGAAGACCCAGTACTTC
NA,TRBD1,TRBV15,TRBJ2-1,CATSRDKGTGQYNEQFF,TGTGCCACCAGCAGAGATAAAGGGACAGGCCAATACAATGAGCAGTTCTTC
NA,TRBD2,TRBV19,TRBJ2-3,CASSIGSGSHGTDDTQYF,TGTGCCAGTAGTATTGGTAGCGGGAGCCATGGTACCGATGATACGCAGTATTTT
NA,NA,TRBV4-3,TRBJ1-2,CASSQGRGYGYTF,TGCGCCAGCAGCCAAGGTCGGGGGTATGGCTACACCTTC
NA,NA,TRBV25-1,TRBJ1-3,CASSEQWTASGNTIYF,TGTGCCAGCAGTGAACAGTGGACAGCCTCTGGAAACACCATATATTTT
NA,NA,TRBV5-4,TRBJ2-3,CASSWPAGDTQYF,TGTGCCAGCAGCTGGCCCGCGGGGGATACGCAGTATTTT
NA,NA,TRBV6-2/TRBV6-3,TRBJ1-6,CASSPKRTRNNSPLHF,TGTGCCAGCAGCCCCAAACGGACAAGGAATAATTCACCCCTCCACTTT
NA,TRBD2,TRBV10-2,TRBJ2-1,CASTGLEREQFF,TGCGCCAGCACTGGACTAGAGCGTGAGCAGTTCTTC
NA,TRBD2,TRBV19,TRBJ2-2,CASSKPGLAGVGDTGELFF,TGTGCCAGTTCTAAACCGGGACTAGCGGGAGTGGGAGACACCGGGGAGCTGTTTTTT
NA,NA,TRBV5-6,TRBJ2-1,CASRGPRGEQFF,TGTGCCAGCAGGGGCCCTAGGGGTGAGCAGTTCTTC
NA,TRBD2,TRBV19,TRBJ2-1,CASSIGLAENNEQFF,TGTGCCAGTAGTATCGGACTAGCGGAGAACAATGAGCAGTTCTTC
NA,NA,TRBV19,TRBJ2-3,CASSTGNRRHTQYF,TGTGCCAGTAGTACAGGGAATAGAAGGCATACGCAGTATTTT
NA,TRBD2,TRBV29-1,TRBJ2-1,CSTKRGAYNEQFF,TGCAGCACCAAGCGGGGAGCCTACAATGAGCAGTTCTTC
once,NA,TRBV9,TRBJ1-2,CASSVQGNYGYTF,TGTGCCAGCAGCGTGCAGGGGAACTATGGCTACACCTTC
NA,NA,TRBV19,TRBJ2-4,CASSVGQAGRNIQYF,TGTGCCAGTAGTGTCGGACAGGCGGGGAGGAACATTCAGTACTTC
NA,NA,TRBV27,TRBJ1-5,CASSSRAHQPQHF,TGTGCCAGCAGCTCCCGAGCGCATCAGCCCCAGCATTTT
NA,TRBD1,TRBV11-2,TRBJ1-4,CASSRQGFSNEKLFF,TGTGCCAGCAGCCGACAGGGGTTCAGTAATGAAAAACTGTTTTTT
NA,NA,TRBV4-3,TRBJ1-1,CASSQRQYNTEAFF,TGCGCCAGCAGCCAACGACAGTATAACACTGAAGCTTTCTTT
NA,TRBD2,TRBV29-1,TRBJ2-5,CSVRTEAGETQYF,TGCAGCGTCCGGACTGAAGCGGGGGAGACCCAGTACTTC
NA,TRBD2,TRBV7-8,TRBJ2-5,CASSLGMASGQETQYF,TGTGCCAGCAGCTTAGGGATGGCTAGCGGCCAAGAGACCCAGTACTTC
NA,TRBD1,TRBV7-2,TRBJ2-5,CASSSGVGTAKETQYF,TGTGCCAGCAGCTCAGGGGTAGGGACAGCGAAAGAGACCCAGTACTTC
NA,NA,TRBV7-2,TRBJ1-1,CASSFGRGVMTFF,TGTGCCAGCAGCTTCGGCAGGGGAGTCATGACTTTCTTT
NA,TRBD1,TRBV24-1,TRBJ2-1,CATSEHRDRHNEQFF,TGTGCCACCAGTGAACACCGGGACAGACACAATGAGCAGTTCTTC